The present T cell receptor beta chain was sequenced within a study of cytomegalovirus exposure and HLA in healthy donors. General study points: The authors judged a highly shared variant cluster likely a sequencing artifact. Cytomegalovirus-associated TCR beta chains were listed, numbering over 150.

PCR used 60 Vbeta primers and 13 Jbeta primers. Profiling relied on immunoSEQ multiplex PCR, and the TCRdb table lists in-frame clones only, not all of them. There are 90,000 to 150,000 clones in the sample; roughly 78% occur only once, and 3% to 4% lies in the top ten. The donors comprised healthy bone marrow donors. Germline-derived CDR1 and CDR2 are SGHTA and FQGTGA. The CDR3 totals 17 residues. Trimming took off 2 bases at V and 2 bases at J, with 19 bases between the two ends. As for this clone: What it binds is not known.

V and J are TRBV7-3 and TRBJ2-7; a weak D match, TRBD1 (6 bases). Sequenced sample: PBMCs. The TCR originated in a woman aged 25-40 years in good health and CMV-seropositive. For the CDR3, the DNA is TGTGCCAGCAGCTTACAGACACCCCGGACAGCGCCCTACGAGCAGTACTTC. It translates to CASSLQTPRTAPYEQYF. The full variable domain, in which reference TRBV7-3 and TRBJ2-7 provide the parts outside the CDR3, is GAGVSQTPSNKVTEKGKYVELRCDPISGHTALYWYRQSLGQGPEFLIYFQGTGAADDSGLPNDRFFAVRPEGSVSTLKIQRTERGDSAVYLCASSLQTPRTAPYEQYFGPGTRLTVT.